This entry lists 32 T cell receptor beta chains sequenced from one sample in a study of blood T cell repertoires in COVID-19 (dated by TCRdb to 2019 to 2021). Receptor libraries were prepared by the immunoSEQ multiplex PCR assay. The table comes from immuneACCESS by way of TCRdb, which keeps in-frame sequences with V and J called. Part of the clones is missing from these tables; in studies checked, under half for an unresolved V gene and the rest for unknown reasons. Present in this sample are under 100,000 clones, around 83% of which were seen just once. The ten most abundant clones make up more than 2% of the sample. The sample consisted of peripheral blood. The receptors here all came from an older woman with acute or convalescent COVID-19.

This chain connects TRBV6-6 to TRBJ1-1; D gene ambiguous. V was clipped by 6 bases and J by 2 bases, with 13 bases between them. The CDR3 has 14 amino acids. Germline V lookup: CDR1 MNHNY, CDR2 SVGAGI (reference sequence). CDR3 region: CASRSSTPNTEAFF. Written as DNA, the CDR3 is TGTGCCAGCAGGAGTTCAACCCCCAACACTGAAGCTTTCTTT.

This clone was seen a few times. The genes are TRBV6-5 and TRBJ1-1, with a tentative D call TRBD1 (5 bases). This CDR3 is 14 amino acids long. Between the trimmed V and J ends, which lost 8 bases and 3 bases, there was a span of 16 bases. Germline loops: CDR1 MNHEY, CDR2 SVGAGI. CDR3 protein: CASRGDLGDTEAFF. DNA for the CDR3: TGTGCCAGCCGCGGTGACCTAGGGGACACTGAAGCTTTCTTT.

This clone came up a few times. The CDR3 DNA sequence: TGTGCCAGCAGCTTAGAAACAGGGAACGAGCAGTACTTC. Amino acids: CASSLETGNEQYF. The chain joins TRBV11-3 to TRBJ2-7, with a tentative D call TRBD1 (6 bases). Per the germline V gene, CDR1 is SGHNT and CDR2 is YENEEA. V dropped 0 bases and J dropped 5 bases, with 8 bases sitting between them. The length of the CDR3 is 13 residues.

This clone was detected only once. The V and J genes are TRBV5-1 and TRBJ1-1; unclear D gene. Deletions cut 1 base from V and 1 base from J, with 8 bases between. The V gene's germline CDR1 is SGHRS and CDR2 YFSETQ. The CDR3 covers 14 residues. CDR3 region: CASSLWAQNTEAFF. The CDR3, as DNA: TGCGCCAGCAGCTTGTGGGCACAGAACACTGAAGCTTTCTTT.

The gene calls are TRBV2 and TRBJ1-1; 8 nucleotides align to TRBD1. Germline CDR1 reads SNHLY; CDR2 reads FYNNEI. The V gene end was trimmed by 7 bases and the J gene end by 4 bases; junction bases not matched to a gene: 11. The CDR3 covers 15 residues. The CDR3 nucleotides read TGTGCCAGCACCCAGGACAGGGCCGCTGTCACTGAAGCTTTCTTT. It codes for CASTQDRAAVTEAFF.

The chain employs TRBV11-2 and TRBJ1-5, with a possible D match to TRBD1 (5 bases). The CDR3 is 15 residues long. CDR1 and CDR2 (germline): SGHAT, FQNNGV. Trimming left V 2 bases short and J 0 bases short, with 8 bases between. The CDR3 loop is CASSLQGFSNQPQHF. CDR3 nucleotides: TGTGCCAGCAGCTTACAGGGATTTAGCAATCAGCCCCAGCATTTT.

The chain employs TRBV9 and TRBJ1-2; D unclear. The CDR3 is 12 amino acids. V was clipped by 0 bases and J by 8 bases, with 8 bases between them. Looked up from germline, CDR1 is SGDLS and CDR2 is YYNGEE. CDR3: CASSVVSGGYTF. CDR3 bases: TGTGCCAGCAGCGTAGTAAGCGGCGGCTACACCTTC.

The rearrangement joins TRBV14 to TRBJ2-6, with a possible D match to TRBD1 (5 bases). Trimming removed 8 bases at V and 4 bases at J, with 12 bases between. In germline, CDR1 is SGHDN, CDR2 FVKESK. The CDR3 consists of 14 residues. The CDR3 nucleotides read TGTGCCAGCTCTCTATCAGGGGGGGCCAACGTCCTGACTTTC. It yields the protein CASSLSGGANVLTF. Filled out from reference TRBV14 and TRBJ2-6, the complete variable domain reads EAGVTQFPSHSVIEKGQTVTLRCDPISGHDNLYWYRRVMGKEIKFLLHFVKESKQDESGMPNNRFLAERTGGTYSTLKVQPAELEDSGVYFCASSLSGGANVLTFGAGSRLTVL.

The CDR3: CASIDLEQAGFGEAFF. CDR3 bases: TGTGCCAGTATCGACTTAGAACAGGCGGGATTCGGTGAAGCTTTCTTT. The chain uses TRBV19 and TRBJ1-1, with D perhaps matching TRBD1 (5 bases). With 7 bases removed from V and 7 bases from J, the gap between germline ends came to 25 bases. The CDR3 has 16 amino acids. The germline CDR1 and CDR2 sequences are LNHDA and SQIVND (reference sequence).

The count of this clone is one. V usage is TRBV28 and J usage is TRBJ1-1, with no clear D. With 1 base removed from V and 0 bases from J, the gap between germline ends came to 12 bases. CDR1 MDHEN and CDR2 SYDVKM come from the germline V gene. The CDR3 contains 16 residues. Here the CDR3 reads CASSLSSVGVNTEAFF. DNA for the CDR3: TGTGCCAGCAGTTTATCGAGTGTCGGGGTGAACACTGAAGCTTTCTTT.

The table lists this clone with a count of one. The chain carries TRBV5-1 and TRBJ1-2, with 10 nucleotides matching TRBD1. The CDR3 loop spans 14 amino acids. Germline V gene lookup returns CDR1 SGHRS and CDR2 YFSETQ. J was trimmed by 6 bases and V by 0 bases; bases with no gene match: 2. For the CDR3, the DNA is TGCGCCAGCAGCTTGGGGGACAGGGGAAATGGCTACACCTTC. Its translation is CASSLGDRGNGYTF.

This rearrangement joins TRBV11-2 to TRBJ1-1; 7 positions agree with TRBD1. The CDR3 covers 12 residues. V shed 5 bases and J 8 bases; nucleotides not matched to a gene: 5. Germline lookup yields CDR1 SGHAT and CDR2 FQNNGV. In nucleotides, the CDR3 is TGTGCCAGCAGCCACCCAGGGGGGGAAGCTTTCTTT. Protein sequence: CASSHPGGEAFF.

The chain combines TRBV7-2 with TRBJ2-5; 9 bases map to TRBD1. The length of the CDR3 is 15 residues. The junction had 9 bases not matched to a gene; V was cut back by 5 bases and J by 5 bases. The germline V gene encodes CDR1 SGHTA and CDR2 FQGNSA. In nucleotides, the CDR3 is TGTGCCAGCAGCACCCAACAGGGGGCCAGGGAGACCCAGTACTTC. As protein: CASSTQQGARETQYF.

This clone was found a few times. The rearrangement uses TRBV5-1 and TRBJ1-4, with 9 bases matching TRBD1. This CDR3 comprises 17 residues. The junction had 6 bases not matched to a gene; V was cut back by 3 bases and J by 0 bases. CDR1 and CDR2 (germline): SGHRS, YFSETQ. CDR3 DNA sequence: TGCGCCAGCAGCTCGGGACAGGGAATTGCAACTAATGAAAAACTGTTTTTT. Translation: CASSSGQGIATNEKLFF.

The chain employs TRBV9 and TRBJ2-1; 7 bases line up with TRBD2. The CDR3 totals 15 residues. Unmatched junction bases numbered 7, after V lost 3 bases and J lost 4 bases. Germline loops: CDR1 SGDLS, CDR2 YYNGEE. The CDR3 coding sequence is TGTGCCAGCAGCGGAACTATGGGGGGGTACAATGAGCAGTTCTTC. It codes for CASSGTMGGYNEQFF.

This clone was picked up one time. The chain employs TRBV5-6 and TRBJ1-2; D is possibly TRBD1 (5 bases). V lost 0 bases and J 2 bases, leaving 8 bases between the germline ends. The CDR3 covers 14 residues. CDR1 SGHDT and CDR2 YYEEEE come from the germline V gene. The CDR3 DNA follows: TGTGCCAGCAGCTTGGACAGGTCGAACTATGGCTACACCTTC. Translation gives CASSLDRSNYGYTF.

The V gene is TRBV6-5, the J gene TRBJ2-5; possibly TRBD2 for D (5 bases). The CDR3 is 14 residues long. Germline V gene data show CDR1 as MNHEY and CDR2 as SVGAGI. With 3 bases removed from V and 5 bases from J, the gap between germline ends came to 13 bases. The CDR3 reads CASSYMTEAETQYF. The CDR3, as DNA: TGTGCCAGCAGTTATATGACGGAGGCGGAGACCCAGTACTTC.

The V call is TRBV18, the J call TRBJ1-2, with a possible D match to TRBD1 (6 bases). The V and J ends lost 0 bases and 8 bases respectively, with 10 bases between them. Germline V gene sequence: CDR1 KGHSH, CDR2 LQKENI. The CDR3 covers 13 residues. The DNA of the CDR3 is TGTGCCAGCTCACCACCAGGGGGTGAAGGCTACACCTTC. This translates into CASSPPGGEGYTF.

This chain uses TRBV7-5 with TRBJ1-1; TRBD1, as called in the table, went unchecked against the DNA. TRBV7-5 is deemed a pseudogene. CDR3 size: 15 residues. The CDR3, as DNA: TGTGCCAGAAGCATCGAGGGACAGGAGAACACTGAAGCTTTCTTT. Its protein is CARSIEGQENTEAFF.

The chain links TRBV10-2 to TRBJ2-7; D unclear. Germline CDR1 is WSHSY and CDR2 is SAAADI. CDR3 length: 11 amino acids. Trimming took off 3 bases at V and 7 bases at J, with 7 bases between the two ends. The CDR3 sequence: CASSDFREQYF. The CDR3 nucleotides are TGCGCCAGCAGTGATTTCCGGGAGCAGTACTTC.

V usage is TRBV4-2 and J usage is TRBJ2-2; a possible D gene is TRBD1 (8 bases). With 5 bases removed from V and 6 bases from J, the gap between germline ends came to 19 bases. CDR3 size: 16 residues. Germline V gene data show CDR1 as LGHNA and CDR2 as YNFKEQ. Written as DNA, the CDR3 is TGTGCCAGCAGCTCCGGACAGGGAGGGAGGGCCGGGGAGCTGTTTTTT. Protein: CASSSGQGGRAGELFF.

The chain recombines TRBV6-1 with TRBJ1-1; D is perhaps TRBD1 (5 bases). Trimming removed 2 bases from V and 12 bases from J, with 16 bases in between. CDR3 length equals 13 residues. Germline V lookup: CDR1 MNHNS, CDR2 SASEGT. CDR3 loop: CASSERGWRQTFF. As DNA, the CDR3 is TGTGCCAGCAGTGAACGGGGGTGGCGCCAAACTTTCTTT.

The rearrangement uses TRBV11-3 and TRBJ2-7; 10 nucleotides align to TRBD1. CDR1 is SGHNT, CDR2 YENEEA, per germline. This CDR3 is built from 16 residues. Trimming cost V 6 bases and J 2 bases; bases outside gene matches: 10. The CDR3 is CASRKDYGTGAYEQYF. For the CDR3, the DNA is TGTGCCAGCAGAAAAGACTACGGGACAGGGGCCTACGAGCAGTACTTC.

The rearrangement links TRBV27 to TRBJ1-2; D is perhaps TRBD1 (6 bases). CDR1 and CDR2 (germline): MNHEY, SMNVEV (reference sequence). CDR3 length: 16 residues. V lost 5 bases to trimming and J lost 0 bases, with 16 bases between them. CDR3 region: CASSRDTPRANYGYTF. The CDR3 nucleotides are TGTGCCAGCAGTCGGGACACTCCGAGAGCTAACTATGGCTACACCTTC.

The sample holds a few counts of this clone. An end of the junction does not agree with germline; a read error may underlie this. CDR3: CASSPRSF. CDR3 nucleotides: TGTGCCAGCAGCCCGCGGTCCTTC. The chain has TRBV7-9 and TRBJ1-2; D gene ambiguous. This CDR3 is 8 amino acids long. CDR1 SEHNR and CDR2 FQNEAQ come from the germline V gene (reference sequence).

The chain uses TRBV5-5 and TRBJ1-2; D not resolved. V shed 0 bases and J shed 3 bases, with 12 bases lying between them. CDR3 length: 15 amino acids. The V gene's germline CDR1 is SGHKS and CDR2 YYEKEE (reference sequence). In DNA, the CDR3 is TGTGCCAGCAGCTTGGGTTGGGGAGACTACTATGGCTACACCTTC. It codes for CASSLGWGDYYGYTF.

This clone has more than one count but fewer than ten. The V call is TRBV6-4, the J call TRBJ2-1; the match to TRBD2 covers 11 bases. CDR1 and CDR2 from the germline V gene are MRHNA and SNTAGT. The V gene end was trimmed by 5 bases and the J gene end by 5 bases; junction bases not matched to a gene: 8. The CDR3 spans 16 residues. The CDR3 coding sequence is TGTGCCAGCAGTATGTCTATAGCGGGGGGGCACAATGAGCAGTTCTTC. Translating gives CASSMSIAGGHNEQFF.

This chain joins TRBV9 and TRBJ2-2; D possibly corresponds to TRBD1 (5 bases). The V end was cut by 7 bases, the J end by 0 bases, with 16 bases between. The CDR3 has 16 amino acids. Germline CDR1 is SGDLS and CDR2 is YYNGEE. CDR3 DNA sequence: TGTGCCAGCCATTACCGACAGAACCCGAACACCGGGGAGCTGTTTTTT. Protein: CASHYRQNPNTGELFF. Complete variable domain (other parts from reference TRBV9 and TRBJ2-2): DSGVTQTPKHLITATGQRVTLRCSPRSGDLSVYWYQQSLDQGLQFLIQYYNGEERAKGNILERFSAQQFPDLHSELNLSSLELGDSALYFCASHYRQNPNTGELFFGEGSRLTVL.

The chain couples TRBV7-3 to TRBJ2-1; D is uncertain. This CDR3 is 12 amino acids long. Trimming removed 1 base at V and 8 bases at J, with 6 bases between. Germline V gene sequence: CDR1 SGHTA, CDR2 FQGTGA. The CDR3 coding sequence is TGTGCCAGCAGCTTAAATCATGATGAGCAGTTCTTC. This codes for CASSLNHDEQFF.

This chain uses TRBV11-3 with TRBJ1-2; unclear D gene. The V gene's germline CDR1 is SGHNT and CDR2 YENEEA. There are 13 residues in the CDR3. The V gene lost 1 base and the J gene lost 8 bases, with 11 bases spanning the gap. The CDR3 nucleotides are TGTGCCAGCAGCTTAGGCTCCGGGGAAGGCTACACCTTC. Amino acid sequence: CASSLGSGEGYTF. Variable domain in full (rest from reference TRBV11-3 and TRBJ1-2): EAGVVQSPRYKIIEKKQPVAFWCNPISGHNTLYWYLQNLGQGPELLIRYENEEAVDDSQLPKDRFSAERLKGVDSTLKIQPAELGDSAVYLCASSLGSGEGYTFGSGTRLTVV.

The chain combines TRBV30 with TRBJ1-1, with no clear D. V lost 0 bases and J 8 bases, leaving 10 bases between the germline ends. The CDR3 totals 12 residues. Germline CDR1 is GTSNPN and CDR2 is SVGIG (reference sequence). The CDR3 DNA sequence: TGTGCCTGGAGTGTACGATTGAGAGAAGCTTTCTTT. It translates to CAWSVRLREAFF. Full variable domain (missing parts from reference TRBV30 and TRBJ1-1): SQTIHQWPATLVQPVGSPLSLECTVEGTSNPNLYWYRQAAGRGLQLLFYSVGIGQISSEVPQNLSASRPQDRQFILSSKKLLLSDSGFYLCAWSVRLREAFFGQGTRLTVV.

V usage is TRBV2 and J usage is TRBJ1-5; D uncertain. The germline gives CDR1 SNHLY, CDR2 FYNNEI. Deletions cut 6 bases from V and 2 bases from J, with 8 bases between. The CDR3 covers 13 residues. The CDR3 nucleotides are TGTGCCAGCAGACCCCAGGGCAATCAGCCCCAGCATTTT. This codes for CASRPQGNQPQHF.